These T cell receptor beta chains were read from a single sample in a study of blood T cell repertoires in COVID-19. Data came from immunoSEQ multiplex PCR; TCRdb stores just in-frame clones and leaves some out. The data contain some 62,000 clones, 88% of them seen just once; the ten biggest clones take up approximately 4.3%. Sequenced input: peripheral blood. These receptors came from a human donor in a cohort sampled during active COVID-19. Both conserved end residues are part of each CDR3. The order of the fields is clone size, D gene, J gene, V gene, CDR3 protein, CDR3 DNA. The D gene is left open where the match is weak. Clone size is stated in some rows and not others, as once, few, many or a class when expanded.

clone size: -; D gene: -; J gene: TRBJ2-1; V gene: TRBV29-1; CDR3 protein: CSGRAGSDEQFF; CDR3 DNA: TGCAGCGGGAGGGCAGGGTCGGATGAGCAGTTCTTC
clone size: -; D gene: TRBD2; J gene: TRBJ2-1; V gene: TRBV7-7; CDR3 protein: CASSLVPGGVGEQFF; CDR3 DNA: TGTGCTAGCAGCTTAGTTCCGGGGGGGGTAGGTGAGCAGTTCTTC
clone size: -; D gene: TRBD1; J gene: TRBJ1-2; V gene: TRBV4-1; CDR3 protein: CASSQTSQGAYVYGYTF; CDR3 DNA: TGCGCCAGCAGCCAAACTTCACAGGGGGCGTACGTCTATGGCTACACCTTC
clone size: -; D gene: -; J gene: TRBJ1-5; V gene: TRBV19; CDR3 protein: CASTSTGAPNQPQHF; CDR3 DNA: TGTGCCAGTACCTCAACAGGCGCCCCTAATCAGCCCCAGCATTTT
clone size: -; D gene: TRBD2; J gene: TRBJ2-1; V gene: TRBV7-9; CDR3 protein: CASSSGSGRGNEQFF; CDR3 DNA: TGTGCCAGCAGCTCCGGGAGCGGGAGGGGGAATGAGCAGTTCTTC
clone size: once; D gene: -; J gene: TRBJ1-5; V gene: TRBV7-6; CDR3 protein: CASSTGGGVNQPQHF; CDR3 DNA: TGTGCCAGCAGCACGGGGGGGGGAGTCAATCAGCCCCAGCATTTT
clone size: -; D gene: TRBD1; J gene: TRBJ1-6; V gene: TRBV6-2/TRBV6-3; CDR3 protein: CASSWAGGLDSPLHF; CDR3 DNA: TGTGCCAGCAGTTGGGCAGGGGGGCTGGATTCACCCCTCCACTTT
clone size: -; D gene: TRBD1; J gene: TRBJ2-5; V gene: TRBV7-2; CDR3 protein: CASTLGTGGLETQYF; CDR3 DNA: TGTGCCAGCACTCTCGGGACAGGGGGTTTGGAGACCCAGTACTTC
clone size: -; D gene: TRBD2; J gene: TRBJ2-2; V gene: TRBV4-1; CDR3 protein: CASSQVAGEGPGELFF; CDR3 DNA: TGCGCCAGCAGCCAAGTCGCCGGGGAGGGACCGGGGGAGCTGTTTTTT
clone size: -; D gene: -; J gene: TRBJ2-2; V gene: TRBV5-1; CDR3 protein: CASSLFRVDHGELFF; CDR3 DNA: TGCGCCAGCAGCTTGTTCAGGGTCGATCACGGGGAGCTGTTTTTT
clone size: -; D gene: TRBD1; J gene: TRBJ1-3; V gene: TRBV28; CDR3 protein: CASSSTGVRNTIYF; CDR3 DNA: TGTGCCAGCAGCTCCACAGGGGTTAGAAACACCATATATTTT
clone size: -; D gene: -; J gene: TRBJ2-7; V gene: TRBV7-5; CDR3 protein: CVRSFLAGGASEQYF; CDR3 DNA: TGTGTCAGAAGCTTTTTAGCGGGAGGGGCATCCGAGCAGTACTTC
clone size: -; D gene: -; J gene: TRBJ2-7; V gene: TRBV2; CDR3 protein: CASSPPGTDFSYEQYF; CDR3 DNA: TGTGCCAGCAGCCCCCCGGGAACAGACTTCTCCTACGAGCAGTACTTC
clone size: -; D gene: -; J gene: TRBJ1-4; V gene: TRBV5-1; CDR3 protein: CASSLERGWEKLFF; CDR3 DNA: TGCGCCAGCAGCTTGGAAAGGGGCTGGGAAAAACTGTTTTTT
clone size: -; D gene: -; J gene: TRBJ1-5; V gene: TRBV28; CDR3 protein: CASSLPVQPQHF; CDR3 DNA: TGTGCCAGCAGTCTCCCCGTCCAGCCCCAGCATTTT
clone size: -; D gene: TRBD1; J gene: TRBJ1-2; V gene: TRBV28; CDR3 protein: CASRTGGFYGYTF; CDR3 DNA: TGTGCCAGCAGAACAGGGGGTTTCTATGGCTACACCTTC
clone size: -; D gene: -; J gene: TRBJ2-3; V gene: TRBV5-4; CDR3 protein: CASSLHEAQYF; CDR3 DNA: TGTGCCAGCAGCTTGCACGAGGCGCAGTATTTT
clone size: -; D gene: -; J gene: TRBJ1-3; V gene: TRBV11-2; CDR3 protein: CASSLDGGTGNTIYF; CDR3 DNA: TGTGCCAGCAGCTTAGATGGAGGGACTGGAAACACCATATATTTT
clone size: -; D gene: TRBD1; J gene: TRBJ2-7; V gene: TRBV27; CDR3 protein: CASKSGTGHYEQYF; CDR3 DNA: TGTGCCAGCAAGTCCGGGACAGGACACTACGAGCAGTACTTC
clone size: -; D gene: -; J gene: TRBJ2-7; V gene: TRBV28; CDR3 protein: CASSLQGIQGEQYF; CDR3 DNA: TGTGCCAGCAGTTTACAGGGGATCCAGGGTGAGCAGTACTTC
clone size: few; D gene: -; J gene: TRBJ1-5; V gene: TRBV5-6; CDR3 protein: CASSLYGRGGISNQPQHF; CDR3 DNA: TGTGCCAGCAGCTTGTACGGCAGGGGCGGAATCAGCAATCAGCCCCAGCATTTT
clone size: -; D gene: -; J gene: TRBJ2-2; V gene: TRBV7-2; CDR3 protein: CASSSMPGSSNTGELFF; CDR3 DNA: TGTGCCAGCAGCTCTATGCCGGGATCTTCGAACACCGGGGAGCTGTTTTTT
clone size: -; D gene: TRBD1; J gene: TRBJ1-4; V gene: TRBV4-1; CDR3 protein: CASSLRDRGEKLFF; CDR3 DNA: TGCGCCAGCAGCCTCCGGGACAGGGGAGAAAAACTGTTTTTT
clone size: -; D gene: TRBD2; J gene: TRBJ2-1; V gene: TRBV4-1; CDR3 protein: CASSHPGTTSMTEQFF; CDR3 DNA: TGCGCCAGCAGCCATCCCGGGACTACCTCGATGACTGAGCAGTTCTTC
clone size: -; D gene: TRBD2; J gene: TRBJ2-1; V gene: TRBV9; CDR3 protein: CASSVVGTRNSYNEQFF; CDR3 DNA: TGTGCCAGCAGCGTAGTCGGGACTAGGAATAGCTACAATGAGCAGTTCTTC
clone size: -; D gene: TRBD1; J gene: TRBJ2-7; V gene: TRBV13; CDR3 protein: CASSSRTAGGAPYGYF; CDR3 DNA: TGTGCCAGCAGCTCGCGAACTGCAGGGGGTGCGCCGTATGGGTACTTC
clone size: -; D gene: -; J gene: TRBJ2-7; V gene: TRBV5-1; CDR3 protein: CASSPGQTSYEQYF; CDR3 DNA: TGCGCCAGCAGCCCGGGACAAACAAGTTACGAGCAGTACTTC
clone size: -; D gene: TRBD1; J gene: TRBJ1-2; V gene: TRBV19; CDR3 protein: CASSPWTGPNYGYTF; CDR3 DNA: TGTGCCAGTAGTCCTTGGACAGGGCCCAACTATGGCTACACCTTC
clone size: -; D gene: -; J gene: TRBJ2-5; V gene: TRBV10-1; CDR3 protein: CASSESALAQETQYF; CDR3 DNA: TGCGCCAGCAGTGAGTCAGCACTAGCCCAAGAGACCCAGTACTTC